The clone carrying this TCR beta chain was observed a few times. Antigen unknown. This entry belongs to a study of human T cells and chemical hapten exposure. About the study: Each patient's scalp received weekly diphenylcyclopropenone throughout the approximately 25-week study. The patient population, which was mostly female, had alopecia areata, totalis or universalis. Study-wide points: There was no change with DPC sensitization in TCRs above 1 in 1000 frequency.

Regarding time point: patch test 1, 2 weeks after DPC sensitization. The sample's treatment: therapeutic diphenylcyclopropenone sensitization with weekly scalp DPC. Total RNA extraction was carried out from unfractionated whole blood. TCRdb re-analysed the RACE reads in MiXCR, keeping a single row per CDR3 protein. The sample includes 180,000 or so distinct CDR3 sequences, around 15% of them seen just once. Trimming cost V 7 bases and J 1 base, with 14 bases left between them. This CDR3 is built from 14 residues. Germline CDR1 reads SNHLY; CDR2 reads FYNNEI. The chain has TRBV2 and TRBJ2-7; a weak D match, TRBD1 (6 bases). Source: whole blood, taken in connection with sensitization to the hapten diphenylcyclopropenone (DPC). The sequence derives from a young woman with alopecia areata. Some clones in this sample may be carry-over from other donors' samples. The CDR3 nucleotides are TGTGCCAGCAACCCCGACAGGATTTCCTACGAGCAGTACTTC. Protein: CASNPDRISYEQYF.